Below, one T cell receptor beta chain is given with its context. The data stem from a study of blood T cell repertoires in COVID-19. For the study at large: Researchers got acute and convalescent COVID-19 samples from the United States, Italy and Spain. The analysed material was cDNA or gDNA that came from T cells, B-cell-depleted T cells, or PBMCs.

The CDR3 is made up of 18 amino acids. From germline, CDR1 is SGHRS and CDR2 YFSETQ. V gave up 4 bases and J gave up 2 bases; unmatched junction bases: 16. In the original analysis: From reference gene primer amplification, estimates of nucleated cell counts were derived. Some clones are missing from TCRdb's copy, which holds only in-frame ones; the method was immunoSEQ multiplex PCR. The DNA gave D and trimming, while V, J and clone size come from that table. The table includes about 160,000 clones, roughly four fifths detected once. This chain links TRBV5-1 with TRBJ2-3, with TRBD2 matching 7 bases. The receptor was isolated from a human donor in a cohort sampled during active COVID-19. The source material was peripheral blood. The DNA for the CDR3 is TGCGCCAGCAGCGGGCCGGGACTACCAGAATACTCCACAGATACGCAGTATTTT. Its translation: CASSGPGLPEYSTDTQYF.